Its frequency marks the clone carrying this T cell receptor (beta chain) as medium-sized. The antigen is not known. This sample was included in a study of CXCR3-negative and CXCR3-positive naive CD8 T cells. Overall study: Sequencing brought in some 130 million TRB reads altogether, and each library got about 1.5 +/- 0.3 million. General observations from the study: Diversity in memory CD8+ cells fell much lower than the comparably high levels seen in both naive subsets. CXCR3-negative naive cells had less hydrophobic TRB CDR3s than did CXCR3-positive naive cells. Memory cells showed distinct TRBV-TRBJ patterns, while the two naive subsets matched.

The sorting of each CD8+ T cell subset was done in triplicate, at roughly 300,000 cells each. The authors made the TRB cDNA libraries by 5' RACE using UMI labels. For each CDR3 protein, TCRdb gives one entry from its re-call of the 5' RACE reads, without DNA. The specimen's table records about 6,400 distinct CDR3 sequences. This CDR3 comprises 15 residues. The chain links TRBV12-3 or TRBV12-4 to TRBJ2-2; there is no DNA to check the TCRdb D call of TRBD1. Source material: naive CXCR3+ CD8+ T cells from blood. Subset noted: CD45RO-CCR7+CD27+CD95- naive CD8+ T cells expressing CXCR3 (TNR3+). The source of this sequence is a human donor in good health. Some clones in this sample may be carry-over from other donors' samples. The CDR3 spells CASTPGPGATGELFF.